This T cell receptor (beta chain) is from a study of shared clonotypes between healthy human individuals. CD8 cells classed as naive were CD45RO-negative and positively selected for CCR7, excluding terminally differentiated effector memory CD45RA+ cells. Sequencing was at deep level. TCRdb's table, derived via immunoSEQ multiplex PCR, lists solely in-frame clones and lacks some. The sample has around 550,000 clones; roughly 95% are singletons. The source material was naive CD8+ T cells sorted from blood. The sequence came from a woman aged 30 to 39 in good health.

DNA of the CDR3: TGTGCCAGCAGCTCCCCCCGAGTGGGTACCTATGGCTACACCTTC. This gives the protein CASSSPRVGTYGYTF. The chain carries TRBV5-4 and TRBJ1-2; D is ambiguous. This CDR3 contains 15 residues. V lost 3 bases and J lost 4, with 16 bases in between. Germline lookup yields CDR1 SGHNT and CDR2 YYREEE (reference sequence).